Listed here are 26 T cell receptor beta chains from one sample, sequenced in a study of response to subunit inactivated influenza vaccine. TCRdb fed the RT-PCR reads into MiXCR, producing one record per CDR3 protein. The repertoire holds some 190,000 distinct CDR3 sequences, with about an eighth as singletons. This specimen consisted of CD8+ T cells sorted from PBMCs, obtained 4 to 6 days after vaccination. These receptors all stem from a man in his forties or fifties who received an inactivated influenza vaccine.

This clonotype was picked up many times. The gene calls are TRBV12-3 or TRBV12-4 and TRBJ2-6; TRBD1 matches 7 bases. This CDR3 has 16 residues. Trimming removed 6 bases from V and 4 bases from J; junction bases left unmatched: 9. CDR3 sequence: CASSTTGFQGANVLTF. CDR3 in DNA: TGTGCCAGCAGCACGACAGGGTTCCAGGGGGCCAACGTCCTGACTTTC.

In its sample, this clonotype was seen a few times. Written as DNA, the CDR3 is TGTGCCAGCGCCGGGACAGGCGAGCCCCCCCTCCACTTT. This sequence encodes CASAGTGEPPLHF. The genes are TRBV28 and TRBJ1-6, with 8 bases aligning to TRBD1. After removal of 8 bases from V and 13 bases from J, the junction contained 10 bases not matched to a gene. The germline V gene encodes CDR1 MDHEN and CDR2 SYDVKM. This CDR3 contains 13 residues.

This chain's CDR3 is CATRGGLAGNNEQFF. CDR3 in DNA: TGTGCCACTCGCGGGGGACTAGCGGGAAACAATGAGCAGTTCTTC. V is TRBV7-2 and J is TRBJ2-1; TRBD2 matches 13 bases. V shed 10 bases, J shed 5 bases, and the junction held 8 bases outside the gene matches. There are 15 residues in the CDR3. The V gene's germline CDR1 is SGHTA and CDR2 FQGNSA. The variable domain in full, with the rest retrieved from reference TRBV7-2 and TRBJ2-1, is GAGVSQSPSNKVTEKGKDVELRCDPISGHTALYWYRQSLGQGLEFLIYFQGNSAPDKSGLPSDRFSAERTGGSVSTLTIQRTQQEDSAVYLCATRGGLAGNNEQFFGPGTRLTVL.

V is TRBV6-1 and J is TRBJ2-1; 12 bases map to TRBD2. The V and J ends lost 8 bases and 9 bases, in that order; junction bases with no gene match: 11. The germline V gene has CDR1 MNHNS and CDR2 SASEGT. The CDR3 spans 15 residues. The CDR3 loop is CASYGRLAGAVEQFF. CDR3 bases: TGTGCCAGCTATGGACGACTAGCGGGAGCGGTTGAGCAGTTCTTC.

The chain has TRBV7-3 and TRBJ2-3; D not resolved. CDR1 and CDR2 (germline): SGHTA, FQGTGA. V lost 0 bases, J lost 4 bases, and 5 bases lay in between. The length of the CDR3 is 13 residues. CDR3 in DNA: TGTGCCAGCAGCTTAACGATGGCAGATACGCAGTATTTT. Amino acids: CASSLTMADTQYF. Filled out from reference TRBV7-3 and TRBJ2-3, the complete variable domain reads GAGVSQTPSNKVTEKGKYVELRCDPISGHTALYWYRQSLGQGPEFLIYFQGTGAADDSGLPNDRFFAVRPEGSVSTLKIQRTERGDSAVYLCASSLTMADTQYFGPGTRLTVL.

There are a few counts of this clonotype. The chain is built from TRBV12-3 or TRBV12-4 and TRBJ2-4; a possible D gene is TRBD2 (6 bases). The CDR3 is 12 residues long. Trimming removed 3 bases from V and 6 bases from J, with 6 bases in between. Here the CDR3 reads CASSFGGNIQYF. In DNA form, the CDR3 reads TGTGCCAGCAGTTTCGGGGGAAACATTCAGTACTTC.

This clonotype was seen a handful of times. CDR3 nucleotides: TGTGCCAGCAGCTCAACCTTGGACAGGGGATCTACGAAGCAGTACTTC. Encoded protein: CASSSTLDRGSTKQYF. The V and J genes are TRBV5-6 and TRBJ2-7, with 9 positions matching TRBD1. Unmatched junction bases numbered 15, after V lost 3 bases and J lost 8 bases. This CDR3 comprises 16 residues. The germline V gene has CDR1 SGHDT and CDR2 YYEEEE.

This clonotype showed up just a few times. The chain uses TRBV5-1 and TRBJ2-3, with D perhaps TRBD2 (5 bases). The germline V gene has CDR1 SGHRS and CDR2 YFSETQ. V shed 2 bases and J shed 2 bases, with 21 bases lying between them. The CDR3 contains 18 residues. In nucleotides, the CDR3 is TGCGCCAGCAGCTTAGACGGGAACCTAGTTTGGGACACAGATACGCAGTATTTT. Its protein product is CASSLDGNLVWDTDTQYF.

This clonotype was counted only a few times. CDR3 in amino acids: CASSLSGAQGYTF. The CDR3, as DNA: TGCGCCAGCAGCTTGTCGGGGGCCCAAGGCTACACCTTC. V usage is TRBV5-1 and J usage is TRBJ1-2; the D gene is possibly TRBD1 (6 bases). The CDR3 loop spans 13 amino acids. V was clipped by 1 base and J by 8 bases, with 12 bases between them. Germline CDR1 is SGHRS and CDR2 is YFSETQ.

This clonotype was seen more than once but under ten times. This chain links TRBV20-1 with TRBJ2-1, with D perhaps TRBD1 (5 bases). V gave up 6 bases and J gave up 4 bases, with 19 bases separating them. The CDR3 runs to 15 residues. Per germline, CDR1 DFQATT and CDR2 SNEGSKA (reference sequence). CDR3 loop: CSAQAARVVYNEQFF. As DNA, the CDR3 is TGCAGTGCCCAAGCCGCCAGGGTTGTTTACAATGAGCAGTTCTTC.

This clonotype has only a few counts. V usage is TRBV6-5 and J usage is TRBJ2-2; the D is unclear. The CDR3 covers 17 residues. V was cut by 0 bases and J by 0 bases, with 11 bases left in between. The germline CDR1 and CDR2 sequences are MNHEY and SVGAGI. CDR3 bases: TGTGCCAGCAGTTACTCGCCGGGTCATGCGAACACCGGGGAGCTGTTTTTT. Translation gives CASSYSPGHANTGELFF.

This clonotype has only a few counts. This chain joins TRBV7-2 and TRBJ1-4, with D perhaps TRBD1 (6 bases). V was trimmed by 5 bases and J by 7 bases, leaving 20 bases between them. There are 16 residues in the CDR3. From germline, CDR1 is SGHTA and CDR2 FQGNSA. The CDR3 region has the DNA TGTGCCAGCAGCCAGCTGCCGGACAGTACAATTGAAAAACTGTTTTTT. This encodes CASSQLPDSTIEKLFF.

This clonotype was counted many times. The J gene is TRBJ1-2, the V gene TRBV27; TRBD1 aligns across 7 bases. CDR1 and CDR2 (germline): MNHEY, SMNVEV (reference sequence). V was clipped by 5 bases and J by 7 bases; unmatched bases: 7. CDR3 length equals 13 residues. The CDR3 reads CASSLNRGSGYTF. For the CDR3, the DNA is TGTGCCAGCAGTCTCAACAGGGGCAGTGGCTACACCTTC.

V is TRBV9 and J is TRBJ1-1, with 7 bases lining up with TRBD1. Unmatched junction bases numbered 7, after V lost 3 bases and J lost 5 bases. The CDR3 extends over 14 amino acids. CDR1 is SGDLS, CDR2 YYNGEE, per germline. The CDR3 sequence: CASSATGMGTEAFF. CDR3 in DNA: TGTGCCAGCAGCGCGACAGGGATGGGAACTGAAGCTTTCTTT.

V gene TRBV5-8 combines with J gene TRBJ2-7; D possibly corresponds to TRBD2 (6 bases). The germline V and J ends were trimmed by 4 bases and 6 bases, with 17 bases remaining between them. Looked up from germline, CDR1 is SGHTS and CDR2 is YDEGEE. The CDR3 loop spans 14 amino acids. CDR3 in amino acids: CASSPGGIPTEQYF. The CDR3 DNA reads as TGTGCCAGCAGCCCCGGAGGGATACCAACCGAGCAGTACTTC.

This clonotype was recorded many times. The chain carries TRBV4-1 and TRBJ1-2; D might be TRBD1 (5 bases). Trimming pared 3 bases from V and 5 bases from J, leaving 16 bases between. Germline CDR1 is MGHRA and CDR2 is YSYEKL. The CDR3 covers 15 residues. CDR3 DNA sequence: TGCGCCAGCAGCCAGCCGCCGGGACGGCTTTATGGCTACACCTTC. Its protein is CASSQPPGRLYGYTF.

This clonotype has a handful of counts. The chain joins TRBV6-2 or TRBV6-3 to TRBJ2-1; maybe TRBD2 (6 bases). The CDR3 has 14 residues. Looked up from germline, CDR1 is MNHEY and CDR2 is SVGEGT. The germline V and J ends were trimmed by 2 bases and 9 bases, with 14 bases remaining between them. The CDR3 DNA is TGTGCCAGCAGTTACGTGCAATTGGGAGGTGAGCAGTTCTTC. Translated: CASSYVQLGGEQFF.

The rearrangement uses TRBV3-1 and TRBJ2-3; 9 nucleotides agree with TRBD2. Germline lookup yields CDR1 LGHDT and CDR2 YNNKEL (reference sequence). The CDR3 has 16 amino acids. Trimming took 3 bases from V and 4 from J; bases not matched to a gene: 8. The CDR3 sequence is CASSHLLAGASDTQYF. Here the CDR3 DNA reads TGTGCCAGCAGCCACCTATTAGCGGGGGCCTCAGATACGCAGTATTTT.

This sequence joins TRBV7-8 and TRBJ2-7; 12 bases agree with TRBD1. The CDR3 extends over 15 amino acids. The V gene's germline CDR1 is SGHVS and CDR2 FQNEAQ. V shed 2 bases and J 5 bases; nucleotides not matched to a gene: 4. CDR3 sequence (DNA): TGTGCCAGCAGCTTATACGGGACAGGGGGCGACGAGCAGTACTTC. Translation gives CASSLYGTGGDEQYF.

This clonotype was seen a handful of times. V and J are TRBV6-5 and TRBJ2-7, with D tentatively TRBD1 (6 bases). Germline CDR1 reads MNHEY; CDR2 reads SVGAGI. CDR3 length: 15 residues. Trimming left V 0 bases short and J 1 base short, with 10 bases between. This chain's CDR3 is CASSYSPGASYEQYF. For the CDR3, the DNA is TGTGCCAGCAGTTACTCCCCAGGGGCGTCCTACGAGCAGTACTTC.

The chain carries TRBV12-3 or TRBV12-4 and TRBJ1-4; D possibly corresponds to TRBD1 (5 bases). This CDR3 is built from 17 residues. V lost 3 bases and J 0 bases, leaving 14 bases between the germline ends. CDR3 nucleotide sequence: TGTGCCAGCAGTTTGGGACCCTTCGGAACAACTAATGAAAAACTGTTTTTT. Translation: CASSLGPFGTTNEKLFF.

This clonotype was recorded a few times. The chain joins TRBV5-6 to TRBJ1-3, with unresolved D. This CDR3 has 15 amino acids. CDR1 is SGHDT, CDR2 YYEEEE, per germline. V lost 2 bases and J lost 2, with 11 bases in between. The CDR3 loop reads CASSFGSGPGNTIYF. CDR3 bases: TGTGCCAGCAGCTTCGGGAGTGGCCCTGGAAACACCATATATTTT.

This chain links TRBV4-3 with TRBJ2-1; D is undetermined. The CDR3 consists of 15 residues. Germline V CDR1 and CDR2: LGHNA, YSLEER. Trimming removed 4 bases from V and 3 bases from J, with 13 bases in between. The DNA of the CDR3 is TGCGCCAGCAGCCGCTACGAGTGGGACTACAATGAGCAGTTCTTC. Translation gives CASSRYEWDYNEQFF.

This clonotype was observed a handful of times. V gene TRBV9 combines with J gene TRBJ1-4; no clear D gene. The CDR3 length is 15 residues. Trimming shortened V by 0 bases and J by 0 bases, and 6 bases separated the two germline ends. Germline values: CDR1 SGDLS, CDR2 YYNGEE. CDR3 loop: CASSVGGSTNEKLFF. CDR3 DNA sequence: TGTGCCAGCAGCGTAGGAGGGTCAACTAATGAAAAACTGTTTTTT.

This clonotype was found a few times. The J gene is TRBJ1-1, the V gene TRBV15, with D possibly being TRBD1 (5 bases). Trimming took 0 bases from V and 7 from J, leaving 15 bases between them. The CDR3 is 15 amino acids. Germline assignment: CDR1 LNHNV and CDR2 YYDKDF (reference sequence). The CDR3 spells CATSRDVRGAGEAFF. CDR3 DNA sequence: TGTGCCACCAGCAGAGATGTAAGGGGCGCGGGTGAAGCTTTCTTT.

The chain carries TRBV19 and TRBJ2-7; 8 bases are shared with TRBD1. V was clipped by 4 bases and J by 1 base; unmatched bases: 6. This CDR3 is 15 amino acids long. CDR1 and CDR2 (germline): LNHDA, SQIVND (reference sequence). In nucleotides, the CDR3 is TGTGCCAGTAGTACCCCGACAGGGGCTTCCTACGAGCAGTACTTC. Residues: CASSTPTGASYEQYF.